This T cell receptor (beta chain) was recorded in a study of T cells in Graves' hyperthyroidism and ophthalmopathy. There are many counts of this clonotype. This CDR3 region has 14 residues. V lost 4 bases and J lost 4, with 17 bases in between. Germline lookup yields CDR1 SQVTM and CDR2 ANQGSEA. It was RNA transcripts that yielded the amplified TCR beta CDR3 regions. Using the HTBI primer set, a first-round RT-PCR was run on the TCR CDR3. TCRdb processed the multiplex PCR reads anew with MiXCR; each CDR3 protein has one entry. This table holds some 600,000 distinct CDR3 sequences, more than 11% found once.

Sequenced material: blood. The chain has TRBV29-1 and TRBJ2-7, with D possibly being TRBD2 (6 bases). The TCR originated in a woman in her thirties with Graves' hyperthyroidism that later progressed to Graves' ophthalmopathy. CDR3 sequence (DNA): TGCAGCGTTGTAGGAGGGGAGCGGGCATACGAGCAGTACTTC. Translation: CSVVGGERAYEQYF.